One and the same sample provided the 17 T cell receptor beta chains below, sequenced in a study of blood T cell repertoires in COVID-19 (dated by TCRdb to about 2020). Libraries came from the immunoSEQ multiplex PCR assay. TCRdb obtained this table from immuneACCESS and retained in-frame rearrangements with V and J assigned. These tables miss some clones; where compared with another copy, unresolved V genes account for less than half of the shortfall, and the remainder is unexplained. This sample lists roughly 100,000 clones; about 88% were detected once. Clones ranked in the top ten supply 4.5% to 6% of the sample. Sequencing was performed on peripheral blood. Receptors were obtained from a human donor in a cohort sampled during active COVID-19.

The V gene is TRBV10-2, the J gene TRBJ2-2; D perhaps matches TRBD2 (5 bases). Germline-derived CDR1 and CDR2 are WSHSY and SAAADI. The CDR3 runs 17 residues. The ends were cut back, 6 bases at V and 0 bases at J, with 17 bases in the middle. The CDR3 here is CASRTPRTRSNTGELFF. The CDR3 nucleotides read TGCGCCAGCAGGACTCCACGGACTCGCTCGAACACCGGGGAGCTGTTTTTT.

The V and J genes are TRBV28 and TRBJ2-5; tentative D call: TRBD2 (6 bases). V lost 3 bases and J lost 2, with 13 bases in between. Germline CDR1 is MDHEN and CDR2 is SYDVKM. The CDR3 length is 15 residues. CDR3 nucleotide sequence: TGTGCCAGCAGTTTTGGAGGGGTTAAACAAGAGACCCAGTACTTC. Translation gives CASSFGGVKQETQYF. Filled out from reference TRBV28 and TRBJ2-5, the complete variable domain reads DVKVTQSSRYLVKRTGEKVFLECVQDMDHENMFWYRQDPGLGLRLIYFSYDVKMKEKGDIPEGYSVSREKKERFSLILESASTNQTSMYLCASSFGGVKQETQYFGPGTRLLVL.

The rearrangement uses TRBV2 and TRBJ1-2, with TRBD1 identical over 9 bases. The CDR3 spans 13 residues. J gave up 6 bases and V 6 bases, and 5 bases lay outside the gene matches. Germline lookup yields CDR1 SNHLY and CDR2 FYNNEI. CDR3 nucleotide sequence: TGTGCCAGCAGCGAACAGGGGGCGAATGGCTACACCTTC. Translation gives CASSEQGANGYTF.

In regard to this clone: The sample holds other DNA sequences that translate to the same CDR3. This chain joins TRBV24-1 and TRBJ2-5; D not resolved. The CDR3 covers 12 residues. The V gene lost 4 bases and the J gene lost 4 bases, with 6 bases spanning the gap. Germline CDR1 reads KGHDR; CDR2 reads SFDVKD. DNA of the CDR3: TGTGCCACCAGTGACCCAGGAGAGACCCAGTACTTC. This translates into CATSDPGETQYF.

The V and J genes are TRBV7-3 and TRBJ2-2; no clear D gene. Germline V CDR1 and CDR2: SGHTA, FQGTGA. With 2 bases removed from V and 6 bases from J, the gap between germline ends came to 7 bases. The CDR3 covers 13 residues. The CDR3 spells CASSLEAAGELFF. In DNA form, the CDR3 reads TGTGCCAGCAGCTTAGAGGCTGCCGGGGAGCTGTTTTTT.

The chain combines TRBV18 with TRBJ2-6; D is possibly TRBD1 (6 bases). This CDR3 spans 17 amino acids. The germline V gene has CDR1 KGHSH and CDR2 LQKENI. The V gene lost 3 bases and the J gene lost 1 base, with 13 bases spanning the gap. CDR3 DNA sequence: TGTGCCAGCTCACCCGGACAGTTAACATCTGGGGCCAACGTCCTGACTTTC. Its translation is CASSPGQLTSGANVLTF. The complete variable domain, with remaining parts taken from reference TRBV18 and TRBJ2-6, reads NAGVMQNPRHLVRRRGQEARLRCSPMKGHSHVYWYRQLPEEGLKFMVYLQKENIIDESGMPKERFSAEFPKEGPSILRIQQVVRGDSAAYFCASSPGQLTSGANVLTFGAGSRLTVL.

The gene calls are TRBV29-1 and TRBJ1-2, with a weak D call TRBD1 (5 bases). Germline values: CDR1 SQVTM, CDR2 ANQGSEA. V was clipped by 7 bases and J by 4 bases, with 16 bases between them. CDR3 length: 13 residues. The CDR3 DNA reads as TGCAGCGACACCCCCGAGACAGCCTATGGCTACACCTTC. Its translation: CSDTPETAYGYTF.

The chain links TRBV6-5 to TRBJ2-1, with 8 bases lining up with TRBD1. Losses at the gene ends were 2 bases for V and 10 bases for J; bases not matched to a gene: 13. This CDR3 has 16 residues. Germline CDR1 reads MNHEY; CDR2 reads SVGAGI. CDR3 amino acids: CASSYDIMSGGEEQFF. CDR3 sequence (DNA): TGTGCCAGCAGTTACGACATCATGTCAGGGGGCGAGGAGCAGTTCTTC.

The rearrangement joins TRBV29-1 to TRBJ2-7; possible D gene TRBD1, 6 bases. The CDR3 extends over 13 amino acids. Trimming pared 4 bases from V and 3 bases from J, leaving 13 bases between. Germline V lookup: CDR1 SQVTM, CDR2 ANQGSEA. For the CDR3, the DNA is TGCAGCGTTGCTTCGACAGGTAGCTACGAGCAGTACTTC. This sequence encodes CSVASTGSYEQYF.

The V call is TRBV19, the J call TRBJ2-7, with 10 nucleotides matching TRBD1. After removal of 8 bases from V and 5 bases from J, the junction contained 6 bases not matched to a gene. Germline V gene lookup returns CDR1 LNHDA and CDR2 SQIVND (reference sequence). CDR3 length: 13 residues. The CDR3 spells CASGPGQGNEQYF. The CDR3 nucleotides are TGTGCCAGTGGACCGGGACAGGGGAACGAGCAGTACTTC.

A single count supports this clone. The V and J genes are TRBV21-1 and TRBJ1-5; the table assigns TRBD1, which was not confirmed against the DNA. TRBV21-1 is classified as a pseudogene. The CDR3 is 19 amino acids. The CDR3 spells CASSNIQGARTYSNQPQHF. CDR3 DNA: TGTGCCAGCAGCAACATTCAGGGGGCGCGGACATATAGCAATCAGCCCCAGCATTTT.

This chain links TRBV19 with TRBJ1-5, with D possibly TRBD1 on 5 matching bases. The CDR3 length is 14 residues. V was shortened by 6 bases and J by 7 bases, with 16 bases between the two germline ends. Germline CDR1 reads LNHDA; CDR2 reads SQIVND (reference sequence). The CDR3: CASRIQGDRQPQHF. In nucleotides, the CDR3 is TGTGCCAGTAGGATCCAGGGCGATAGACAGCCCCAGCATTTT. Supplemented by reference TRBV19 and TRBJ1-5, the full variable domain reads DGGITQSPKYLFRKEGQNVTLSCEQNLNHDAMYWYRQDPGQGLRLIYYSQIVNDFQKGDIAEGYSVSREKKESFPLTVTSAQKNPTAFYLCASRIQGDRQPQHFGDGTRLSIL.

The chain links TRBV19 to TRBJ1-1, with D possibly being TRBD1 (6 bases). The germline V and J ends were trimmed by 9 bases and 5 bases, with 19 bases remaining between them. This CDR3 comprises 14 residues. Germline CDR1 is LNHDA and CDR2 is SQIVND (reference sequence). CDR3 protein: CASAQGQLKTEAFF. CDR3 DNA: TGTGCCAGCGCCCAAGGACAGCTCAAAACTGAAGCTTTCTTT. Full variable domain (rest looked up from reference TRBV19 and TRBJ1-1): DGGITQSPKYLFRKEGQNVTLSCEQNLNHDAMYWYRQDPGQGLRLIYYSQIVNDFQKGDIAEGYSVSREKKESFPLTVTSAQKNPTAFYLCASAQGQLKTEAFFGQGTRLTVV.

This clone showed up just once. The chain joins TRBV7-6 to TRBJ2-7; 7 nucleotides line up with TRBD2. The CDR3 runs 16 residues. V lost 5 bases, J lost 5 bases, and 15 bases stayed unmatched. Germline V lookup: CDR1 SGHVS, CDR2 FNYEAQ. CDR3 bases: TGTGCCAGCAGCCTCCGGGGAGGGCTAAGCGGCCACGAGCAGTACTTC. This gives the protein CASSLRGGLSGHEQYF.

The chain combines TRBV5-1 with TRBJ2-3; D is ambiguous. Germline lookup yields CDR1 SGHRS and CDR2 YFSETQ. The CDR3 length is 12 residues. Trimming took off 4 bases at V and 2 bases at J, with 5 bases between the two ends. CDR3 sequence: CASSEFTDTQYF. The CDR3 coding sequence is TGCGCCAGCAGCGAGTTCACAGATACGCAGTATTTT.

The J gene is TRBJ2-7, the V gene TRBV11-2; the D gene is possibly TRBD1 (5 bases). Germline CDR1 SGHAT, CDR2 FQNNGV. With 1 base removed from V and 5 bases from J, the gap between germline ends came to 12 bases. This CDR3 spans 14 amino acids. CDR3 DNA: TGTGCCAGCAGCTTAGTCACCCTGACAGACGAGCAGTACTTC. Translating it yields CASSLVTLTDEQYF.

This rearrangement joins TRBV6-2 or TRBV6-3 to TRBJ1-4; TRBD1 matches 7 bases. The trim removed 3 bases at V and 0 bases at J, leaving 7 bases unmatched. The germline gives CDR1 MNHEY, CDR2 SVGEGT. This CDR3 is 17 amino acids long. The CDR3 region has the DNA TGTGCCAGCAGTTATGCGACAGGGAGAACAACTAATGAAAAACTGTTTTTT. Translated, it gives CASSYATGRTTNEKLFF.